These T cell receptor beta chains were read from a single sample in a study of response to subunit inactivated influenza vaccine. One entry per CDR3 protein, called by TCRdb with MiXCR from the RT-PCR reads. In the table there are 290,000 or so distinct CDR3 sequences, around 20% of which are singletons. This specimen consisted of PBMCs from blood, obtained 21 months after vaccination. These receptors were obtained from a man between 50 and 69 years old who received an inactivated influenza vaccine. CDR3s include the opening cysteine and the closing phenylalanine or tryptophan. The D gene is left open where the match is weak. A clone size is listed for some rows: how often the clone was seen (once, few, many), or a class if it is expanded.

NA	TRBV9	TRBJ2-7	few	CASSGPSSYEQYF	TGTGCCAGCAGCGGACCCAGCTCCTACGAGCAGTACTTC
NA	TRBV12-3/TRBV12-4	TRBJ1-1	NA	CASSGRYEAFF	TGTGCCAGCAGTGGGCGGTATGAAGCTTTCTTT
TRBD1	TRBV18	TRBJ1-5	few	CASSLQGAANQPQHF	TGTGCCAGCTCACTCCAGGGGGCCGCCAATCAGCCCCAGCATTTT
NA	TRBV7-9	TRBJ2-5	few	CASSPRETGMYETQYF	TGTGCCAGCAGCCCCCGGGAGACAGGGATGTATGAGACCCAGTACTTC
TRBD2	TRBV5-1	TRBJ2-1	NA	CASSLTSSGSLGEQFF	TGCGCCAGCAGCTTGACATCTAGCGGGAGTCTGGGTGAGCAGTTCTTC
TRBD2	TRBV6-2/TRBV6-3	TRBJ2-1	NA	CASRTSGPSLQFF	TGTGCCAGCAGAACTAGCGGGCCCTCACTGCAGTTCTTC
NA	TRBV2	TRBJ2-7	many	CASSDGGLLSYEQYF	TGTGCCAGCAGTGACGGCGGACTCCTGTCCTACGAGCAGTACTTC
TRBD2	TRBV28	TRBJ2-7	NA	CASRDPSGSDYEQYF	TGTGCCAGCAGGGACCCTAGCGGCAGCGACTACGAGCAGTACTTC
NA	TRBV12-3/TRBV12-4	TRBJ1-4	NA	CASSLSYSTNEKLFF	TGTGCCAGCAGTTTGAGCTATTCAACTAATGAAAAACTGTTTTTT
NA	TRBV20-1	TRBJ2-2	NA	CSANNRAGELFF	TGCAGTGCCAACAACAGGGCGGGGGAGCTGTTTTTT
TRBD1	TRBV12-3/TRBV12-4	TRBJ1-5	NA	CASSPGQGRGNQPQHF	TGTGCCAGCAGCCCCGGACAGGGGCGAGGCAATCAGCCCCAGCATTTT
TRBD1	TRBV20-1	TRBJ1-4	NA	CSAREQGTAYYHEKLFF	TGCAGTGCTAGAGAGCAAGGGACAGCCTATTACCATGAAAAACTGTTTTTT
NA	TRBV7-2	TRBJ1-2	many	CASSSRQGSYGYTF	TGTGCCAGCAGCTCCCGCCAGGGAAGCTATGGCTACACCTTC
TRBD2	TRBV3-1	TRBJ2-1	NA	CASSQETSGYNEQFF	TGTGCCAGCAGCCAAGAAACTAGCGGTTACAATGAGCAGTTCTTC
TRBD1	TRBV2	TRBJ1-2	few	CASSEPGQAYGYTF	TGTGCCAGCAGTGAACCTGGACAGGCCTATGGCTACACCTTC
NA	TRBV28	TRBJ2-6	few	CASSPGDWVGANVLTF	TGTGCCAGCAGTCCGGGTGATTGGGTTGGGGCCAACGTCCTGACTTTC
TRBD1	TRBV10-3	TRBJ2-7	few	CAISDLGTAETSSYEQYF	TGTGCCATCAGCGACCTCGGGACAGCAGAGACCAGCTCCTACGAGCAGTACTTC
NA	TRBV4-3	TRBJ1-5	NA	CASSQVWGGNQPQHF	TGCGCCAGCAGCCAAGTCTGGGGTGGTAATCAGCCCCAGCATTTT
NA	TRBV29-1	TRBJ1-6	few	CSVGDGDGNSPLHF	TGCAGCGTTGGGGACGGGGACGGTAATTCACCCCTCCACTTT
NA	TRBV4-1	TRBJ1-5	few	CASSLTVSNQPQHF	TGCGCCAGCAGCCTGACAGTTAGCAATCAGCCCCAGCATTTT
NA	TRBV11-3	TRBJ2-2	NA	CASSLDVGRSNTGELFF	TGTGCCAGCAGCTTAGATGTGGGTCGTTCGAACACCGGGGAGCTGTTTTTT
NA	TRBV12-3/TRBV12-4	TRBJ2-2	NA	CASMGRGVTGELFF	TGTGCCAGCATGGGGCGCGGAGTGACCGGGGAGCTGTTTTTT
NA	TRBV2	TRBJ1-2	many	CASSEGANYGYTF	TGTGCCAGCAGTGAGGGGGCTAACTATGGCTACACCTTC
NA	TRBV5-6	TRBJ1-2	NA	CASSFPNPHGYTF	TGTGCCAGCAGCTTCCCGAACCCCCATGGCTACACCTTC
NA	TRBV12-3/TRBV12-4	TRBJ2-1	NA	CASRTDSNNEQFF	TGTGCCAGCAGGACTGACAGCAACAATGAGCAGTTCTTC
NA	TRBV9	TRBJ2-7	few	CASARGPGSYYEQYF	TGTGCCAGCGCCCGTGGTCCAGGCAGCTACTACGAGCAGTACTTC
NA	TRBV5-6	TRBJ1-5	NA	CASSSGWVGSNQPQHF	TGTGCCAGCAGCTCCGGTTGGGTGGGAAGCAATCAGCCCCAGCATTTT
NA	TRBV7-2	TRBJ1-1	many	CASSLGGRLNTEAFF	TGTGCCAGCAGCTTGGGGGGACGGCTGAACACTGAAGCTTTCTTT
NA	TRBV7-2	TRBJ2-7	NA	CASSKDLYEQYF	TGTGCCAGCAGTAAGGACTTATACGAGCAGTACTTC
NA	TRBV29-1	TRBJ2-2	NA	CSVEAYRAGELFF	TGCAGCGTTGAAGCCTACAGAGCCGGGGAGCTGTTTTTT
NA	TRBV18	TRBJ2-1	few	CASSPPSSAAEQFF	TGTGCCAGCTCACCACCCAGTTCCGCAGCTGAGCAGTTCTTC
NA	TRBV4-1	TRBJ1-4	NA	CASSQAGRTNEKLFF	TGCGCCAGCAGCCAAGCGGGCAGAACTAATGAAAAACTGTTTTTT
TRBD1	TRBV19	TRBJ2-6	once	CASSIPPGWTGRSGANVLTF	TGTGCCAGTAGTATACCCCCAGGGTGGACAGGGCGCTCTGGGGCCAACGTCCTGACTTTC
NA	TRBV7-9	TRBJ1-2	NA	CACPLQQGYGYTF	TGTGCCTGCCCCCTACAGCAAGGGTATGGCTACACCTTC
NA	TRBV19	TRBJ2-6	NA	CASSIGTGGANVLTF	TGTGCCAGTAGTATCGGGACGGGCGGGGCCAACGTCCTGACTTTC
TRBD2	TRBV4-2	TRBJ2-7	few	CASSQDQRLAGGPLYEQYF	TGTGCCAGCAGCCAAGATCAGAGACTAGCGGGAGGGCCGTTATACGAGCAGTACTTC
NA	TRBV12-2	TRBJ1-4	few	CASRSSVREKLFF	TGTGCAAGTCGCTCTTCCGTCCGTGAAAAACTGTTTTTT
NA	TRBV19	TRBJ1-2	few	CASSPSGQRWSGYTF	TGTGCCAGTAGTCCGAGCGGACAGAGGTGGAGTGGCTACACCTTC
NA	TRBV3-1	TRBJ1-2	few	CASSQAPHGDYGYTF	TGTGCCAGCAGCCAAGCTCCACACGGTGACTATGGCTACACCTTC
TRBD2	TRBV20-1	TRBJ2-4	NA	CSAPGSGGAGNIQYF	TGCAGTGCCCCGGGGAGCGGGGGGGCCGGGAACATTCAGTACTTC
NA	TRBV19	TRBJ1-4	NA	CASSPPGWANEKLFF	TGTGCCAGTAGCCCCCCAGGGTGGGCTAATGAAAAACTGTTTTTT
NA	TRBV6-1	TRBJ1-2	NA	CASREWGHYYGYTF	TGTGCCAGCAGAGAGTGGGGACACTACTATGGCTACACCTTC
NA	TRBV6-6	TRBJ1-2	many	CASSLDYGYTF	TGTGCCAGCAGCCTCGACTATGGCTACACCTTC
NA	TRBV12-3/TRBV12-4	TRBJ2-5	few	CASSLRAGQETQYF	TGTGCCAGCAGTTTAAGGGCAGGGCAAGAGACCCAGTACTTC
NA	TRBV4-1	TRBJ2-3	few	CASSLDRSVDTQYF	TGCGCCAGCAGCCTGGACAGAAGCGTAGATACGCAGTATTTT
NA	TRBV6-2/TRBV6-3	TRBJ2-7	few	CASRGREHSYEQYF	TGTGCCAGCAGGGGTCGGGAACACTCCTACGAGCAGTACTTC
TRBD1	TRBV5-1	TRBJ1-4	few	CASRRDRANEKLFF	TGCGCCAGCAGGAGGGACAGAGCGAATGAAAAACTGTTTTTT
NA	TRBV28	TRBJ1-1	NA	CASSSTTEAFF	TGTGCCAGCAGTTCAACCACCGAAGCTTTCTTT
TRBD1	TRBV20-1	TRBJ1-1	few	CSADGQGSIVTEAFF	TGCAGTGCAGACGGACAGGGGAGTATTGTGACTGAAGCTTTCTTT
NA	TRBV6-1	TRBJ2-1	few	CASNEGWFYNEQFF	TGTGCCAGTAACGAGGGATGGTTCTACAATGAGCAGTTCTTC
NA	TRBV20-1	TRBJ2-1	NA	CSARPVKQFF	TGCAGTGCTAGACCCGTTAAGCAGTTCTTC
NA	TRBV20-1	TRBJ1-1	NA	CSARGRGVNEAFF	TGCAGTGCTAGAGGGCGGGGGGTGAACGAAGCTTTCTTT